This paragraph reports one T cell receptor beta chain. V was shortened by 6 bases and J by 0 bases, with 15 bases between the two germline ends. Germline V gene sequence: CDR1 ENHRY, CDR2 SYGVKD. The CDR3 length is 15 residues. The data belong to a study of T cell changes during pregnancy in multiple sclerosis. Clones were sequenced by immunoSEQ multiplex PCR, and TCRdb holds only the in-frame ones, with some missing. The data contain under 20,000 clones, approximately 85% of them singletons. The source was CD8+ T cells from peripheral blood mononuclear cells, collected in the second trimester of pregnancy. This receptor was obtained from a female donor in good health, enrolled as a control in a pregnancy study. V and J are TRBV10-3 and TRBJ2-7; unclear D gene. This CDR3 reads CAISYADGDSYEQYF. CDR3 DNA sequence: TGTGCCATCAGCTACGCTGACGGAGACTCCTACGAGCAGTACTTC.